This T cell receptor beta chain derives from a study of CD8 T cells in ankylosing spondylitis. The study's findings and limits: A motif in TCR beta, a set of eight highly homologous variants, appeared characteristic of ankylosing spondylitis blood. Clones tied to disease were said to be significantly enriched in matched ankylosing spondylitis synovial fluid. Some of the motif variants had earlier been found in reactive arthritis patients' fluid and blood.

Note on this clonotype: The antigen remains unidentified.

One entry per CDR3 protein results from TCRdb running MiXCR on the 5' RACE reads. The table has approximately 300,000 distinct CDR3 sequences, about 20% seen once. V lost 5 bases to trimming and J lost 4 bases, with 12 bases between them. The CDR3 covers 14 residues. The clonotype was recovered from a male donor with ankylosing spondylitis or in good health (not recorded which). The sample comprised blood, either unsorted or a sorted T cell fraction (not recorded which). V is TRBV12-3 or TRBV12-4 and J is TRBJ1-3; perhaps TRBD1 as D (5 bases). The CDR3 is CASSLEGNGNTIYF. The CDR3 DNA reads TGTGCCAGCAGTCTAGAGGGGAACGGAAACACCATATATTTT.